This T cell receptor (beta chain) was sequenced for a study of control samples from healthy donors and cancer patients. Produced via immunoSEQ multiplex PCR; TCRdb's table is partial and in-frame only. The sample has 150,000 to 200,000 clones; 90% to 95% are singletons. With 4 bases clipped from V and 5 bases from J, the junction kept 4 bases outside the gene matches. The CDR3 sequence is 15 residues long. Germline V gene data show CDR1 as KGHDR and CDR2 as SFDVKD. This chain links TRBV24-1 with TRBJ2-1; 10 bases align to TRBD2. This receptor was identified in a woman aged 25 to 39 in good health. Input material: blood. In DNA, the CDR3 is TGTGCCACCAGTGAATCCGGACTAGCGGACAATGAGCAGTTCTTC. Translating gives CATSESGLADNEQFF.